These 28 T cell receptor beta chains were all obtained from the same sample, sequenced in a study of T cell responses to AZD1222 COVID-19 vaccine. Produced via immunoSEQ multiplex PCR; TCRdb's table is partial and in-frame only. The sample includes approximately 97,000 clones, 84% of them seen just once. The material sequenced was peripheral blood, taken on day 0 of AZD1222 vaccination. These receptors were obtained from an adult in good health.

This rearrangement joins TRBV4-3 to TRBJ2-5, with D tentatively TRBD2 (6 bases). V lost 3 bases and J 7 bases, leaving 15 bases between the germline ends. There are 14 residues in the CDR3. Germline CDR1 reads LGHNA; CDR2 reads YSLEER. The CDR3 loop is CASSQGGWEGTQYF. Here the CDR3 DNA reads TGCGCCAGCAGCCAGGGAGGCTGGGAAGGGACCCAGTACTTC.

This chain connects TRBV7-9 to TRBJ1-6, with TRBD1 matching over 11 bases. Trimming cost V 2 bases and J 8 bases; bases outside gene matches: 14. The germline CDR1 and CDR2 sequences are SEHNR and FQNEAQ (reference sequence). The CDR3 contains 19 residues. CDR3 DNA: TGTGCCAGCAGCTTAACGTCGGTATGGGACAGGGGGTATGATTCACCCCTCCACTTT. This codes for CASSLTSVWDRGYDSPLHF.

This clone has more than one count but fewer than ten. This chain links TRBV18 with TRBJ1-6; 8 nucleotides agree with TRBD1. CDR3 size: 14 residues. Trimming removed 6 bases from V and 9 bases from J; junction bases left unmatched: 7. Germline CDR1 reads KGHSH; CDR2 reads LQKENI. CDR3 loop: CASSRGQGSSPLHF. The CDR3 DNA sequence: TGTGCCAGCTCGCGCGGACAGGGTTCTTCACCCCTCCACTTT. Drawing the rest from reference TRBV18 and TRBJ1-6, the complete variable domain is NAGVMQNPRHLVRRRGQEARLRCSPMKGHSHVYWYRQLPEEGLKFMVYLQKENIIDESGMPKERFSAEFPKEGPSILRIQQVVRGDSAAYFCASSRGQGSSPLHFGNGTRLTVT.

CDR3 coding DNA: TGTGCCAGCAGCTTCGGACTAGCGAGAGTCGATGAGCAGTTCTTC. Translation: CASSFGLARVDEQFF. The rearrangement uses TRBV9 and TRBJ2-1; 9 bases fit TRBD2. The V gene end was trimmed by 4 bases and the J gene end by 8 bases; junction bases not matched to a gene: 10. CDR1 and CDR2 (germline): SGDLS, YYNGEE. The CDR3 length is 15 residues.

The chain joins TRBV5-1 to TRBJ1-1, with D hard to call. This CDR3 region has 11 residues. The V end lost 6 bases, the J end lost 5 bases, and 8 bases lay between the germline ends. Germline V gene data show CDR1 as SGHRS and CDR2 as YFSETQ. The CDR3 reads CASNGGTEAFF. As DNA, the CDR3 is TGCGCCAGCAATGGTGGAACTGAAGCTTTCTTT.

The V and J genes are TRBV28 and TRBJ1-2, with D unclear. CDR1 is MDHEN and CDR2 is SYDVKM in the germline V gene. The V and J ends lost 7 bases and 4 bases respectively, with 10 bases between them. This CDR3 is built from 12 residues. The CDR3 spells CASKGQSYGYTF. CDR3 DNA sequence: TGTGCCAGCAAAGGCCAGAGCTATGGCTACACCTTC.

V usage is TRBV4-1 and J usage is TRBJ2-3; 8 nucleotides align to TRBD2. CDR1 is MGHRA and CDR2 is YSYEKL in the germline V gene. This CDR3 has 16 residues. J lost 5 bases, V lost 1 base, and 8 bases had no gene match. The CDR3 region is CASSQGSGTRGDTQYF. For the CDR3, the DNA is TGCGCCAGCAGCCAAGGGTCCGGGACTAGGGGAGATACGCAGTATTTT.

This chain connects TRBV6-5 to TRBJ2-1; D is unclear. Between the trimmed V and J ends, which lost 3 bases and 0 bases, there was a span of 9 bases. The CDR3 has 15 residues. Germline-derived CDR1 and CDR2 are MNHEY and SVGAGI. The CDR3 sequence: CASSYLPASYNEQFF. The CDR3 coding sequence is TGTGCCAGCAGTTATTTGCCAGCCTCCTACAATGAGCAGTTCTTC.

The chain recombines TRBV18 with TRBJ1-2; 7 bases are shared with TRBD1. Germline V gene lookup returns CDR1 KGHSH and CDR2 LQKENI. Trimming took 3 bases from V and 3 from J; bases not matched to a gene: 4. This CDR3 spans 14 amino acids. The CDR3 DNA sequence: TGTGCCAGCTCACCGAGGGACAGCTACTATGGCTACACCTTC. Its translation is CASSPRDSYYGYTF. The entire variable domain, with the rest obtained from reference TRBV18 and TRBJ1-2, is as follows: NAGVMQNPRHLVRRRGQEARLRCSPMKGHSHVYWYRQLPEEGLKFMVYLQKENIIDESGMPKERFSAEFPKEGPSILRIQQVVRGDSAAYFCASSPRDSYYGYTFGSGTRLTVV.

The chain joins TRBV27 to TRBJ1-6; 8 bases map to TRBD1. CDR3 length equals 17 residues. V gave up 1 base and J gave up 7 bases; unmatched junction bases: 9. The germline V gene has CDR1 MNHEY and CDR2 SMNVEV (reference sequence). CDR3 sequence: CASSLFYLRDRNSPLHF. As DNA, the CDR3 is TGTGCCAGCAGTTTATTCTATCTCCGGGACAGGAATTCACCCCTCCACTTT.

The chain combines TRBV6-7 with TRBJ2-1; the D is unclear. TRBV6-7 is noted as an ORF with a role that remains uncertain. This CDR3 comprises 11 residues. Trimming took off 5 bases at V and 7 bases at J, with 6 bases between the two ends. The CDR3 here is CASSPENEQFF. The CDR3 region has the DNA TGTGCCAGCAGTCCAGAAAATGAGCAGTTCTTC.

The chain carries TRBV6-2 or TRBV6-3 and TRBJ2-5; a weak D match, TRBD2 (7 bases). V was shortened by 6 bases and J by 5 bases, with 22 bases between the two germline ends. CDR3 length: 16 amino acids. Germline V gene lookup returns CDR1 MNHEY and CDR2 SVGEGT. The CDR3 protein is CASSPSWGAGGETQYF. The CDR3 DNA is TGTGCCAGCAGCCCTTCCTGGGGGGCCGGGGGGGAGACCCAGTACTTC.

The chain has TRBV7-2 and TRBJ1-1, with D perhaps matching TRBD1 (6 bases). The V gene's germline CDR1 is SGHTA and CDR2 FQGNSA. The CDR3 has 15 residues. V dropped 3 bases and J dropped 4 bases, with 15 bases sitting between them. DNA for the CDR3: TGTGCCAGCAGCTTCGGGACGGAGGGGGTCACTGAAGCTTTCTTT. The encoded protein is CASSFGTEGVTEAFF.

The chain carries TRBV28 and TRBJ1-6, with D possibly being TRBD1 (5 bases). CDR3 length: 14 residues. Germline V gene lookup returns CDR1 MDHEN and CDR2 SYDVKM. Trimming removed 6 bases at V and 1 base at J, with 7 bases between. The CDR3, as DNA: TGTGCCAGCAGGCAGGGTTCCTATAATTCACCCCTCCACTTT. Residues: CASRQGSYNSPLHF.

V and J are TRBV7-9 and TRBJ2-7; TRBD2 is a possible D gene (7 bases). With 2 bases removed from V and 6 bases from J, the gap between germline ends came to 14 bases. Germline CDR1 SEHNR, CDR2 FQNEAQ (reference sequence). CDR3 length equals 14 residues. The DNA of the CDR3 is TGTGCCAGCAGCTTAAAGGGGGGGATCTCCGAGCAGTACTTC. This translates into CASSLKGGISEQYF.

The chain uses TRBV6-5 and TRBJ1-1, with 7 bases identical to TRBD1. This CDR3 has 13 residues. V gave up 11 bases and J gave up 0 bases; unmatched junction bases: 6. Germline values: CDR1 MNHEY, CDR2 SVGAGI. The chain's CDR3 is CAAQGPVNTEAFF. CDR3 DNA sequence: TGTGCCGCACAGGGGCCGGTGAACACTGAAGCTTTCTTT.

The V and J genes are TRBV15 and TRBJ1-5; D may be TRBD1 (5 bases). The CDR3 runs to 15 residues. The germline V gene has CDR1 LNHNV and CDR2 YYDKDF (reference sequence). V was shortened by 1 base and J by 6 bases, with 13 bases between the two germline ends. CDR3 loop: CATSRVGGSSQPQHF. The DNA for the CDR3 is TGTGCCACCAGCAGAGTGGGGGGGAGTAGTCAGCCCCAGCATTTT.

The CDR3 loop is CATSDRFGGLGETQYF. The CDR3 DNA is TGTGCCACCAGTGATCGATTCGGGGGATTAGGCGAGACCCAGTACTTC. The V gene is TRBV24-1, the J gene TRBJ2-5, with D perhaps TRBD2 (6 bases). CDR3 length: 16 amino acids. Per the germline V gene, CDR1 is KGHDR and CDR2 is SFDVKD. V lost 3 bases and J lost 5, with 18 bases in between.

This clone appeared a few times. V and J are TRBV7-2 and TRBJ1-2; a possible D gene is TRBD1 (5 bases). With 4 bases removed from V and 4 bases from J, the gap between germline ends came to 13 bases. The germline CDR1 and CDR2 sequences are SGHTA and FQGNSA. CDR3 length: 14 amino acids. Here the CDR3 reads CASSSSGGTYGYTF. Here the CDR3 DNA reads TGTGCCAGCAGCTCCAGTGGGGGGACCTATGGCTACACCTTC.

This chain joins TRBV19 and TRBJ1-1, with TRBD1 identical over 10 bases. CDR1 is LNHDA, CDR2 SQIVND, per germline (reference sequence). This CDR3 has 13 residues. V lost 11 bases and J lost 4; bases outside the gene matches: 7. The CDR3, as DNA: TGTGCCGGGGACAGGGGAATTCGCACTGAAGCTTTCTTT. Protein: CAGDRGIRTEAFF.

The J gene is TRBJ2-5, the V gene TRBV27; D is uncertain. The germline V gene has CDR1 MNHEY and CDR2 SMNVEV (reference sequence). The CDR3 loop spans 15 amino acids. V was cut by 6 bases and J by 5 bases, with 19 bases left in between. The chain's CDR3 is CASRPTKLDTETQYF. The CDR3, as DNA: TGTGCCAGCAGACCAACGAAGTTAGATACGGAGACCCAGTACTTC.

CDR3 protein: CASSRTAQETQYF. The CDR3 coding sequence is TGTGCCAGCTCGCGGACAGCTCAAGAGACCCAGTACTTC. The chain links TRBV18 to TRBJ2-5, with a tentative D call TRBD1 (6 bases). The CDR3 consists of 13 residues. Germline loops: CDR1 KGHSH, CDR2 LQKENI. Trimming shortened V by 6 bases and J by 2 bases, and 10 bases separated the two germline ends.

This rearrangement joins TRBV30 to TRBJ1-2; tentative D call: TRBD1 (6 bases). Germline values: CDR1 GTSNPN, CDR2 SVGIG (reference sequence). The CDR3 spans 14 residues. With 3 bases removed from V and 5 bases from J, the gap between germline ends came to 16 bases. The CDR3 protein is CAWSLHGGGYGYTF. The CDR3, as DNA: TGTGCCTGGAGCCTCCACGGGGGCGGTTATGGCTACACCTTC.

V usage is TRBV7-2 and J usage is TRBJ2-5; D is unclear. V was shortened by 2 bases and J by 5 bases, with 15 bases between the two germline ends. This CDR3 region has 15 residues. Germline CDR1 is SGHTA and CDR2 is FQGNSA. Written as DNA, the CDR3 is TGTGCCAGCAGCTTAAATCCAACCAGATGGGAGACCCAGTACTTC. Residues: CASSLNPTRWETQYF.

V is TRBV9 and J is TRBJ2-3; 13 nucleotides agree with TRBD2. The ends lost 4 bases at V and 12 bases at J; junction bases unmatched: 14. The germline V gene encodes CDR1 SGDLS and CDR2 YYNGEE. The CDR3 extends over 16 amino acids. CDR3 in DNA: TGTGCCAGCAGCCCGAGCGCCACTAGCGGGGGGGCCAACCAGTATTTT. This encodes CASSPSATSGGANQYF.

This clone was counted once. The rearrangement uses TRBV12-5 and TRBJ1-3; 8 positions agree with TRBD1. V was pared by 4 bases and J by 0 bases, with 20 bases of the junction left unmatched. From germline, CDR1 is LGHNT and CDR2 FRNRAP. The CDR3 runs 21 residues. The CDR3 loop is CASGSTPDFSLTGGSGNTIYF. As DNA, the CDR3 is TGTGCTAGTGGTTCCACCCCGGACTTTTCCCTAACAGGGGGCTCTGGAAACACCATATATTTT.

In this sample, this clone turned up a few times. This chain links TRBV18 with TRBJ1-6, with D maybe TRBD1 (6 bases). This CDR3 is 14 amino acids long. Per the germline V gene, CDR1 is KGHSH and CDR2 is LQKENI. Trimming shortened V by 4 bases and J by 6 bases, and 10 bases separated the two germline ends. CDR3 protein: CASSQGRGNSPLHF. The CDR3 DNA is TGTGCCAGCTCACAGGGCAGGGGTAATTCACCCCTCCACTTT.

This chain uses TRBV5-8 with TRBJ1-4, with no clear D. V was clipped by 0 bases and J by 7 bases, with 4 bases between them. The CDR3 length is 12 residues. Germline assignment: CDR1 SGHTS and CDR2 YDEGEE. The CDR3 DNA sequence: TGTGCCAGCAGCTTGGACGGTGAAAAACTGTTTTTT. As protein: CASSLDGEKLFF. The full variable domain, rest sourced from reference TRBV5-8 and TRBJ1-4, is EAGVTQSPTHLIKTRGQQATLRCSPISGHTSVYWYQQALGLGLQFLLWYDEGEERNRGNFPPRFSGRQFPNYSSELNVNALELEDSALYLCASSLDGEKLFFGSGTQLSVL.